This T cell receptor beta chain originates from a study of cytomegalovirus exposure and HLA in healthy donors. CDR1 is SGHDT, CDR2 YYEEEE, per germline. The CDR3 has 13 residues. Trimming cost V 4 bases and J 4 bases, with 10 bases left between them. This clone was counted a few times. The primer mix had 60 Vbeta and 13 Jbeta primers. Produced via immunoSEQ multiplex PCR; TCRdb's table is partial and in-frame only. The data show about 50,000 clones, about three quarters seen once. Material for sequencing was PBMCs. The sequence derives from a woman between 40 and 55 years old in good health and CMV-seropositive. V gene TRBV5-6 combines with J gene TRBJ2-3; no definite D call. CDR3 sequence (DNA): TGTGCCAGCAGCGTTCGACTGCCAGATACGCAGTATTTT. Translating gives CASSVRLPDTQYF.